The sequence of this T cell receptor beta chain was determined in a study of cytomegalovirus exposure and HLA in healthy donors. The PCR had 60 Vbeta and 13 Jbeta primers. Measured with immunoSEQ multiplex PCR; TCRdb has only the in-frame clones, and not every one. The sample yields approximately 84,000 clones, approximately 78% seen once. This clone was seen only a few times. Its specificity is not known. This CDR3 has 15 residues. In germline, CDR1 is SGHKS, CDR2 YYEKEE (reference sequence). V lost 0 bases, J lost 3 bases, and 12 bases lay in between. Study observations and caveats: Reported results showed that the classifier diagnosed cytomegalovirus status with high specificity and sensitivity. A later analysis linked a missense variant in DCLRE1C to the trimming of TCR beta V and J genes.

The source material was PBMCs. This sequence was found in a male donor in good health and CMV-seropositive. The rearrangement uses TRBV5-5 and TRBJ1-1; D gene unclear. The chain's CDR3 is CASSLASGSHTEAFF. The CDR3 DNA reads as TGTGCCAGCAGCTTGGCCTCGGGGTCACACACTGAAGCTTTCTTT.